A selection of T cell receptor beta chains follows, all from one sample in a study of Ad26.COV2.S vaccination and SARS-CoV-2 variants. Assay: immunoSEQ multiplex PCR; the TCRdb copy retains only in-frame clones and omits some. This table has just under 250,000 clones, approximately 87% appearing once. Sample: peripheral blood, taken in a trial of Ad26.COV2.S vaccine versus placebo. These receptors originate from a person between 18 and 59 years old who received the Ad26.COV2.S COVID-19 vaccine or a placebo. Each CDR3 is given with its conserved first and last residue. The order of the fields is V gene, J gene, D gene, clone size, CDR3 DNA, CDR3 protein. D genes are given only for firm matches. Expanded clones get a size class; other rows say once, few or many, or leave the size out.

v_call: TRBV5-6; j_call: TRBJ1-2; d_call: TRBD1; clone_size: -; cdr3_nt: TGTGCCAGCAGCTCGGACAGGGGCGGGAGCTATGGCTACACCTTC; cdr3_aa: CASSSDRGGSYGYTF
v_call: TRBV4-2; j_call: TRBJ2-2; d_call: -; clone_size: -; cdr3_nt: TGTGCCAGCAGCCAAGATTGGCGTGCCGGGGAGCTGTTTTTT; cdr3_aa: CASSQDWRAGELFF
v_call: TRBV19; j_call: TRBJ1-4; d_call: -; clone_size: -; cdr3_nt: TGTGCCAGTAGAACTCAGGGCTCTTCTGAAAAACTGTTTTTT; cdr3_aa: CASRTQGSSEKLFF
v_call: TRBV7-2; j_call: TRBJ2-1; d_call: -; clone_size: few; cdr3_nt: TGTGCCAGCAGCTTAGGCAGGGTTTGGGAGCAGTTCTTC; cdr3_aa: CASSLGRVWEQFF
v_call: TRBV6-6; j_call: TRBJ2-1; d_call: TRBD2; clone_size: -; cdr3_nt: TGTGCCAGCAGTCCTTTCAGCGGGGGTAGCTCCTACAATGAGCAGTTCTTC; cdr3_aa: CASSPFSGGSSYNEQFF
v_call: TRBV24-1; j_call: TRBJ2-5; d_call: -; clone_size: -; cdr3_nt: TGTGCCACTAAGGGAAACCAAGAGACCCAGTACTTC; cdr3_aa: CATKGNQETQYF
v_call: TRBV5-1; j_call: TRBJ1-1; d_call: TRBD1; clone_size: -; cdr3_nt: TGCGCCAGCAGGGGCGACACAGGGGGCCCCGGTTTCTTT; cdr3_aa: CASRGDTGGPGFF
v_call: TRBV4-1; j_call: TRBJ2-1; d_call: -; clone_size: once; cdr3_nt: TGCGCCAGCAGCCGCCTGAGGTCCATATCACAAAATGAGCAGTTCTTC; cdr3_aa: CASSRLRSISQNEQFF
v_call: TRBV28; j_call: TRBJ1-2; d_call: -; clone_size: -; cdr3_nt: TGTGCCAGCAGTTTATTTGGAAACTATGGCTACACCTTC; cdr3_aa: CASSLFGNYGYTF
v_call: TRBV28; j_call: TRBJ1-2; d_call: TRBD1; clone_size: -; cdr3_nt: TGTGCCAGCAGTTTGGTAGGGACAGGGGCCAACTATGGCTACACCTTC; cdr3_aa: CASSLVGTGANYGYTF
v_call: TRBV30; j_call: TRBJ1-1; d_call: -; clone_size: once; cdr3_nt: TGTGCCTGGGGACACGGGGTGGACACTGAAGCTTTCTTT; cdr3_aa: CAWGHGVDTEAFF
v_call: TRBV19; j_call: TRBJ2-1; d_call: -; clone_size: -; cdr3_nt: TGTGCCAGTAGGCCTCCAGGGAGGTCCTACAATGAGCAGTTCTTC; cdr3_aa: CASRPPGRSYNEQFF
v_call: TRBV6-1; j_call: TRBJ1-1; d_call: -; clone_size: -; cdr3_nt: TGTGCCAGCAGTGAAGTGGGGGGCGATTGGGCTTTCTTT; cdr3_aa: CASSEVGGDWAFF
v_call: TRBV19; j_call: TRBJ2-7; d_call: -; clone_size: -; cdr3_nt: TGTGCCAGTAGTATAGCGGGGGCGGGAGTTGACGAGCAGTACTTC; cdr3_aa: CASSIAGAGVDEQYF
v_call: TRBV13; j_call: TRBJ2-7; d_call: -; clone_size: -; cdr3_nt: TGTGCCAGCAGCCCTCCTCGAGTCCACGAGCAGTACTTC; cdr3_aa: CASSPPRVHEQYF
v_call: TRBV5-1; j_call: TRBJ2-7; d_call: -; clone_size: once; cdr3_nt: TGCGCCTTCCGACTTAGGACAGACCACGAGCAGTACTTC; cdr3_aa: CAFRLRTDHEQYF
v_call: TRBV12-2; j_call: TRBJ1-6; d_call: -; clone_size: -; cdr3_nt: TGTGCAAGTCGCTTAGAATGTGTATATAGGGACAGGGCTTCACCCCTCCACTTT; cdr3_aa: CASRLECVYRDRASPLHF
v_call: TRBV6-5; j_call: TRBJ2-1; d_call: -; clone_size: -; cdr3_nt: TGTGCCAGCAGTTCCTGGACTGGGAATGAGCAGTTCTTC; cdr3_aa: CASSSWTGNEQFF
v_call: TRBV28; j_call: TRBJ2-7; d_call: TRBD1; clone_size: -; cdr3_nt: TGTGCCAGCAGCCCCGGGACAGGGGTTAGGTGGGAGCAGTACTTC; cdr3_aa: CASSPGTGVRWEQYF
v_call: TRBV30; j_call: TRBJ2-2; d_call: -; clone_size: few; cdr3_nt: TGTGCCTGGAGTGTGTTAGGAGTTTCCACCGGGGAGCTGTTTTTT; cdr3_aa: CAWSVLGVSTGELFF
v_call: TRBV7-9; j_call: TRBJ2-5; d_call: -; clone_size: once; cdr3_nt: TGTGCCAGCAGCTTCAAGGGTGGGGAGACCCAGTACTTC; cdr3_aa: CASSFKGGETQYF
v_call: TRBV3-1/TRBV3-2; j_call: TRBJ2-3; d_call: -; clone_size: -; cdr3_nt: TGTGCCAGCTTGAGAGGCGGAGCTAGCACAGATACGCAGTATTTT; cdr3_aa: CASLRGGASTDTQYF
v_call: TRBV19; j_call: TRBJ2-7; d_call: -; clone_size: -; cdr3_nt: TGTGCCAGTAGTAGGGCAGGGGACTACGAGCAGTACTTC; cdr3_aa: CASSRAGDYEQYF
v_call: TRBV5-3; j_call: TRBJ1-2; d_call: -; clone_size: -; cdr3_nt: TGTGCCAGAAGGTACCCCGGGGGCGGTGGCTACACCTTC; cdr3_aa: CARRYPGGGGYTF
v_call: TRBV28; j_call: TRBJ2-1; d_call: TRBD1; clone_size: -; cdr3_nt: TGTGCCAGCAGTGGGGCCACAGGGGGCTCCTACAATGAGCAGTTCTTC; cdr3_aa: CASSGATGGSYNEQFF
v_call: TRBV9; j_call: TRBJ1-4; d_call: -; clone_size: -; cdr3_nt: TGTGCCAGCAGCGTCGCCCAGGATGCGGCTAATGAAAAACTGTTTTTT; cdr3_aa: CASSVAQDAANEKLFF
v_call: TRBV7-2; j_call: TRBJ2-1; d_call: TRBD2; clone_size: once; cdr3_nt: TGTGCCAGCAGCTCCGGACTAGCGGGTACGGGTGAGCAGTTCTTC; cdr3_aa: CASSSGLAGTGEQFF
v_call: TRBV7-2; j_call: TRBJ1-2; d_call: -; clone_size: -; cdr3_nt: TGTGCCAGCAGCTTAGAGTCGGTTAGGCACTCCTCAAGATATGGCTACACCTTC; cdr3_aa: CASSLESVRHSSRYGYTF
v_call: TRBV5-1; j_call: TRBJ1-1; d_call: -; clone_size: -; cdr3_nt: TGCGCCAGCAGCTTGAAAGGGCCCGCGGTCGAAGCTTTCTTT; cdr3_aa: CASSLKGPAVEAFF
v_call: TRBV21-1; j_call: TRBJ1-5; d_call: -; clone_size: few; cdr3_nt: TGTGCCAGCAGCGGGCGGACAGGGTTAATACCCCAGCATTTT; cdr3_aa: CASSGRTGLIPQHF
v_call: TRBV2; j_call: TRBJ2-1; d_call: TRBD2; clone_size: few; cdr3_nt: TGTGCCAGCAGGGAACCGGGACTAGCGGATTACAATGAGCAGTTCTTC; cdr3_aa: CASREPGLADYNEQFF
v_call: TRBV6-5; j_call: TRBJ2-5; d_call: TRBD2; clone_size: -; cdr3_nt: TGTGCCAGCAGTCGTAGCGGGGGGGTCGCAGAGACCCAGTACTTC; cdr3_aa: CASSRSGGVAETQYF
v_call: TRBV10-3; j_call: TRBJ2-1; d_call: TRBD2; clone_size: -; cdr3_nt: TGTGCCATCAGTGGTGGTAGCGGGAGTTACAATGAGCAGTTCTTC; cdr3_aa: CAISGGSGSYNEQFF
v_call: TRBV3-1/TRBV3-2; j_call: TRBJ2-7; d_call: -; clone_size: -; cdr3_nt: TGTGCCAGCAGCCATGAATTCTACGAGCAGTACTTC; cdr3_aa: CASSHEFYEQYF
v_call: TRBV28; j_call: TRBJ2-1; d_call: TRBD2; clone_size: -; cdr3_nt: TGTGCCGTAGGCGAACCCGGGACTAGCGTTAGGGATGAGCAGTTCTTC; cdr3_aa: CAVGEPGTSVRDEQFF
v_call: TRBV18; j_call: TRBJ1-2; d_call: -; clone_size: -; cdr3_nt: TGTGCCAGCCGCCACGACACAGGCTACACCTTC; cdr3_aa: CASRHDTGYTF
v_call: TRBV30; j_call: TRBJ1-6; d_call: -; clone_size: -; cdr3_nt: TGTGCTTTTGGCAGGGATAATTCACCCCTCCACTTT; cdr3_aa: CAFGRDNSPLHF
v_call: TRBV18; j_call: TRBJ2-1; d_call: -; clone_size: -; cdr3_nt: TGTGCCAGCTCATGGCAGGGAATTCTCGATGAGCAGTTCTTC; cdr3_aa: CASSWQGILDEQFF
v_call: TRBV5-8; j_call: TRBJ1-2; d_call: -; clone_size: -; cdr3_nt: TGTGCCAGCAGCTTGGGATCGCCCCGGTCGGTTGGCTACACCTTC; cdr3_aa: CASSLGSPRSVGYTF
v_call: TRBV27; j_call: TRBJ2-5; d_call: -; clone_size: -; cdr3_nt: TGTGCCAGCGGTGGGGGCAGGGGCCAAGAGACCCAGTACTTC; cdr3_aa: CASGGGRGQETQYF
v_call: TRBV9; j_call: TRBJ2-7; d_call: -; clone_size: -; cdr3_nt: TGTGCCAGCAGCAAGGGGGGCTCCTTCTACGAGCAGTACTTC; cdr3_aa: CASSKGGSFYEQYF
v_call: TRBV28; j_call: TRBJ2-1; d_call: -; clone_size: -; cdr3_nt: TGTGCCAGCAGCTTCAATGAGCAGTTCTTC; cdr3_aa: CASSFNEQFF
v_call: TRBV5-8; j_call: TRBJ2-4; d_call: -; clone_size: once; cdr3_nt: TGTGCCAGCAGCTTGAACCCCAAAAACATTCAGTACTTC; cdr3_aa: CASSLNPKNIQYF
v_call: TRBV7-3; j_call: TRBJ2-1; d_call: -; clone_size: -; cdr3_nt: TGTGCCAGCAGCCCTGTCTCAACCCTGGCAAATGAGCAGTTCTTC; cdr3_aa: CASSPVSTLANEQFF
v_call: TRBV9; j_call: TRBJ2-7; d_call: TRBD2; clone_size: -; cdr3_nt: TGTGCCAGCAACCGAGCGCCGGGACTAGCGGGCTCGTACGAGCAGTACTTC; cdr3_aa: CASNRAPGLAGSYEQYF
v_call: TRBV29-1; j_call: TRBJ1-2; d_call: TRBD1; clone_size: -; cdr3_nt: TGCAGCGTTGAAGATCCTCGGACAGGGATGGGCTACACCTTC; cdr3_aa: CSVEDPRTGMGYTF
v_call: TRBV19; j_call: TRBJ2-7; d_call: -; clone_size: -; cdr3_nt: TGTGCCAGTAGCGACCAGGGTGGTGGCCCCTACGAGCAGTACTTC; cdr3_aa: CASSDQGGGPYEQYF
v_call: TRBV27; j_call: TRBJ2-7; d_call: TRBD2; clone_size: -; cdr3_nt: TGTGCCAGCAGTTTCACAAGACTAGCGGGGGCACCCTACGAGCAGTACTTC; cdr3_aa: CASSFTRLAGAPYEQYF
v_call: TRBV9; j_call: TRBJ2-1; d_call: -; clone_size: -; cdr3_nt: TGTGCCAGCAGCCCCTCGGGGCTAGCCTACAATGAGCAGTTCTTC; cdr3_aa: CASSPSGLAYNEQFF
v_call: TRBV6-1; j_call: TRBJ2-7; d_call: -; clone_size: once; cdr3_nt: TGTGCCAGCAGTGAAATAGGGGGAGGGCCATCCTACGAGCAGTACTTC; cdr3_aa: CASSEIGGGPSYEQYF
v_call: TRBV7-2; j_call: TRBJ1-1; d_call: TRBD1; clone_size: -; cdr3_nt: TGTGCCAGCAGCTTAGCGGGCAGGGGGATGAACACTGAAGCTTTCTTT; cdr3_aa: CASSLAGRGMNTEAFF
v_call: TRBV28; j_call: TRBJ2-7; d_call: -; clone_size: -; cdr3_nt: TGTGCCAGCAGCTTCGGGTGGTCCGAGCAGTACTTC; cdr3_aa: CASSFGWSEQYF
v_call: TRBV7-2; j_call: TRBJ1-1; d_call: -; clone_size: -; cdr3_nt: TGTGCCAGCAGCTTTGGAATGAACACTGAAGCTTTCTTT; cdr3_aa: CASSFGMNTEAFF
v_call: TRBV28; j_call: TRBJ1-4; d_call: TRBD1; clone_size: -; cdr3_nt: TGTGCCAGCAGTTCGGGACAGCTGATAGAAAAACTGTTTTTT; cdr3_aa: CASSSGQLIEKLFF
v_call: TRBV27; j_call: TRBJ2-7; d_call: TRBD2; clone_size: -; cdr3_nt: TGTGCCAGCAGTTCCCCGCTAGCGGGGGCCTACGAGCAGTACTTC; cdr3_aa: CASSSPLAGAYEQYF
v_call: TRBV28; j_call: TRBJ1-5; d_call: -; clone_size: -; cdr3_nt: TGTGCCAGCAGACAGGGTCAACAGCCCCAGCATTTT; cdr3_aa: CASRQGQQPQHF
v_call: TRBV4-1; j_call: TRBJ2-7; d_call: TRBD2; clone_size: -; cdr3_nt: TGCGCCAGCAGCCAAGATAGCGGGGGGGCAACCTACGAGCAGTACTTC; cdr3_aa: CASSQDSGGATYEQYF
v_call: TRBV7-8; j_call: TRBJ1-6; d_call: -; clone_size: -; cdr3_nt: TGTGCCAGCAGCCGTATAAGGGGTTCACCCCTCCACTTT; cdr3_aa: CASSRIRGSPLHF
v_call: TRBV18; j_call: TRBJ1-1; d_call: -; clone_size: few; cdr3_nt: TGTGCCAGCTCACTGGGAAACAGGGTAGAGGAAGCTTTCTTT; cdr3_aa: CASSLGNRVEEAFF